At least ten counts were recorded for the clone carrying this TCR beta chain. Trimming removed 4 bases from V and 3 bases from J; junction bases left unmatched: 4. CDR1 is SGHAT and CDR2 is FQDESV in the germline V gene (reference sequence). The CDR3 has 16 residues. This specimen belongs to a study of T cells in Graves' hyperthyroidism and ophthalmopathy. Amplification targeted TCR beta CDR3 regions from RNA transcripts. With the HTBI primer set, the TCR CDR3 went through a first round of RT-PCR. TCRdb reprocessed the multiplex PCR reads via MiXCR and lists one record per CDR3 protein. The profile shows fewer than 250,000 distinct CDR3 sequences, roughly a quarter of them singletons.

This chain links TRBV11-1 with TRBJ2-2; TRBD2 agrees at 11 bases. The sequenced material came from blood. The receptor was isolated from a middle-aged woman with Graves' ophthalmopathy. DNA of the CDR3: TGTGCCAGCAGCTCGGGACTAGCGGACTACACCGGGGAGCTGTTTTTT. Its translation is CASSSGLADYTGELFF.